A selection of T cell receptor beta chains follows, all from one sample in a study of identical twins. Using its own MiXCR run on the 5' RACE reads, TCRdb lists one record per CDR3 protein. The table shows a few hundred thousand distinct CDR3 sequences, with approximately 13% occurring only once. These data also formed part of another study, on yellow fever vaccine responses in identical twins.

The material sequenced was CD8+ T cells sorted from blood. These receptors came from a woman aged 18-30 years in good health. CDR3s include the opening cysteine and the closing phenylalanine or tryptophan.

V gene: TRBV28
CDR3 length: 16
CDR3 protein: CASLALAGVLSNEQFF

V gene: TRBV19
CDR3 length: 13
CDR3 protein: CASSMGSKNIQYF

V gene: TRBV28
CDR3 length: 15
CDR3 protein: CASSSTSGRGDEQFF

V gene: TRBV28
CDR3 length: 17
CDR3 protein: CASSSDWAGAAQETQYF

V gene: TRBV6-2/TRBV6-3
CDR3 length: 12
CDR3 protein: CASSSQRETQYF

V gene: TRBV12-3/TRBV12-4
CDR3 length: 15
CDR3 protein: CASSLVLGAENEQFF

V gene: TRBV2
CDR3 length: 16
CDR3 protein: CASRTRGEQLNQPQHF

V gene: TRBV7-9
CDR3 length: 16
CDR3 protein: CASSLVLGTGANVLTF

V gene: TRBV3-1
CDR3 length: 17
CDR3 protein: CASSPPAGDPEYNEQFF

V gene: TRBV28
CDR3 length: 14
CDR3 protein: CASSLADTVYEQYF

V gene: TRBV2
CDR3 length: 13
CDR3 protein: CASSGDPNTEAFF

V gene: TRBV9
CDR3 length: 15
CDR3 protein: CASSGTYRPPGELFF

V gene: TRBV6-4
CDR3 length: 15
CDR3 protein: CASSDELANTEELFF

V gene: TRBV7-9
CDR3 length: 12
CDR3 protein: CASRDRDRGAFF

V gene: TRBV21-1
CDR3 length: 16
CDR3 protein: CASIFLGSRSYNEQFF

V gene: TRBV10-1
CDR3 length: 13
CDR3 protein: CASSPAGGGELFF